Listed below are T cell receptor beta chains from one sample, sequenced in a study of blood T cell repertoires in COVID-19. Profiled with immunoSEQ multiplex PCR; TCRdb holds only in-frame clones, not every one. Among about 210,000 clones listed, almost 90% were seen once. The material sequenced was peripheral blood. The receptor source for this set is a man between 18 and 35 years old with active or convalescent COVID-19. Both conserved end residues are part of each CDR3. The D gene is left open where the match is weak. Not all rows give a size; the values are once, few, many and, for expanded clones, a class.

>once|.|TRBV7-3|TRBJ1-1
CASSTGGRNEAFF
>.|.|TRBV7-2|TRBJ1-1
CASSLDRNTEAFF
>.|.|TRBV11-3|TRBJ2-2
CASSPNRTSPNTGELFF
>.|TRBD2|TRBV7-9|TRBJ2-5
CASSLGLAGGPRWETQYF
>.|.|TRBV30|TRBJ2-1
CAREGRRYNEQFF
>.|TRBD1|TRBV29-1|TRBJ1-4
CSVGTGGGSNEKLFF
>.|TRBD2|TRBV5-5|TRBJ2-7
CASSQLAGVGEQYF
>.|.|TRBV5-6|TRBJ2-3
CASSLGTMTDTQYF
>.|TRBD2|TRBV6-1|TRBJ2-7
CASSELQNSGSSVYEQYF
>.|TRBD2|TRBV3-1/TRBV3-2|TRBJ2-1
CASSQVLAADGYNEQFF